This is a list of T cell receptor beta chains from one sample in a study of OX40 agonist ivuxolimab in advanced cancers. Data came from immunoSEQ multiplex PCR; TCRdb stores just in-frame clones and leaves some out. This sample has 60,000 to 85,000 clones; approximately 80% occur once, and the top ten carry around 2%. Material: CD4+ or CD8+ T cells sorted from blood, obtained in a trial of the OX40 agonist ivuxolimab. The source is an adult with an advanced solid tumor such as melanoma, head and neck, liver or kidney cancer. CDR3s include the opening cysteine and the closing phenylalanine or tryptophan. D genes are given only for firm matches. Clone sizes are given selectively: once, few, many, or a class where the clone is expanded.

d_gene,abundance,j_gene,v_gene,CDR3aa,CDR3nt
TRBD1,-,TRBJ1-3,TRBV5-1,CASSLGDSLSGNTIYF,TGCGCCAGCAGCTTGGGGGACAGTCTCTCTGGAAACACCATATATTTT
-,-,TRBJ2-3,TRBV9,CASSQLTDTQYF,TGTGCCAGCAGCCAATTGACAGATACGCAGTATTTT
-,-,TRBJ2-6,TRBV6-5,CASSVYSGANVLTF,TGTGCCAGCAGTGTTTACTCTGGGGCCAACGTCCTGACTTTC
-,-,TRBJ1-1,TRBV30,CAWSPLGREGTEAFF,TGTGCCTGGAGCCCGTTGGGCAGGGAGGGCACTGAAGCTTTCTTT
TRBD2,-,TRBJ2-7,TRBV6-5,CASSYSAPAGGYEQYF,TGTGCCAGCAGTTACTCCGCCCCAGCGGGGGGCTACGAGCAGTACTTC
-,-,TRBJ1-4,TRBV11-2,CASSYAREKLFF,TGTGCCAGCAGCTACGCCCGGGAAAAACTGTTTTTT
-,once,TRBJ2-7,TRBV7-3,CASSLIEGNEQYF,TGTGCCAGCAGCTTAATAGAGGGGAACGAGCAGTACTTC
-,-,TRBJ2-1,TRBV2,CASSGGYNEQFF,TGTGCCAGCAGTGGGGGGTACAATGAGCAGTTCTTC
-,-,TRBJ2-5,TRBV4-3,CASSQEAGGETQYF,TGCGCCAGCAGCCAAGAAGCCGGCGGAGAGACCCAGTACTTC
-,-,TRBJ2-5,TRBV7-2,CASSLNQGPQETQYF,TGTGCCAGCAGCTTAAACCAGGGTCCCCAAGAGACCCAGTACTTC
-,-,TRBJ1-1,TRBV7-3,CASSPNAIQGTEAFF,TGTGCCAGCAGCCCCAACGCCATACAGGGCACTGAAGCTTTCTTT
-,-,TRBJ1-6,TRBV29-1,CSVRQLPNSPLHF,TGCAGCGTCCGACAGCTCCCCAATTCACCCCTCCACTTT
-,-,TRBJ1-2,TRBV29-1,CSVVREDGYTF,TGCAGCGTTGTGAGGGAGGACGGCTACACCTTC
-,-,TRBJ1-2,TRBV6-1,CASIRGWQGTYGYTF,TGTGCCAGCATCCGGGGGTGGCAGGGGACCTATGGCTACACCTTC
-,once,TRBJ2-5,TRBV7-3,CASSSGVRETQYF,TGTGCCAGCAGCTCGGGGGTTCGGGAGACCCAGTACTTC
TRBD2,-,TRBJ2-3,TRBV7-2,CASSLGLAPDTQYF,TGTGCCAGCAGCTTGGGACTAGCCCCAGATACGCAGTATTTT
-,once,TRBJ2-5,TRBV19,CATMGPSRETQYF,TGTGCCACCATGGGCCCTTCACGGGAGACCCAGTACTTC
-,-,TRBJ2-7,TRBV7-6,CASSLAELSSYEQYF,TGTGCCAGCAGCTTAGCTGAGCTAAGCTCCTACGAGCAGTACTTC
-,-,TRBJ2-1,TRBV10-3,CAITPDSAASSEQFF,TGTGCCATCACTCCTGACTCTGCGGCCTCATCGGAGCAGTTCTTC
TRBD1,-,TRBJ2-2,TRBV5-1,CASSTGQGGNTGELFF,TGCGCCAGCAGCACGGGACAGGGGGGGAACACCGGGGAGCTGTTTTTT
-,-,TRBJ1-1,TRBV6-5,CATKTGLDTEAFF,TGTGCCACCAAGACAGGTCTCGACACTGAAGCTTTCTTT
TRBD1,-,TRBJ2-5,TRBV5-1,CASSLVGQGAETQYF,TGCGCCAGCAGCTTGGTAGGCCAGGGGGCCGAGACCCAGTACTTC
-,-,TRBJ2-1,TRBV11-2,CASSSGHHEGYEQFF,TGTGCCAGCAGCTCGGGCCATCACGAGGGGTATGAGCAGTTCTTC
TRBD2,-,TRBJ2-5,TRBV14,CASSAGLAGETQYF,TGTGCCAGCAGCGCTGGACTAGCGGGTGAGACCCAGTACTTC
-,-,TRBJ1-5,TRBV7-6,CASSSGRNQPQHF,TGTGCCAGCAGCTCTGGACGGAATCAGCCCCAGCATTTT